Below, one T cell receptor (beta chain) is given with its context. The junction had 8 bases not matched to a gene; V was cut back by 5 bases and J by 10 bases. CDR1 is SGHVS, CDR2 FQNEAQ, per germline. The CDR3 is 14 residues long. The data were taken from a study of control samples from healthy donors and cancer patients. TCRdb's copy holds only in-frame clones and misses some; the assay was immunoSEQ multiplex PCR. This sample has about 130,000 clones, with 75% to 95% found just once. This TCR came from a man younger than 35 in good health. Material for sequencing was blood. The V and J genes are TRBV7-8 and TRBJ2-1, with TRBD2 matching over 10 bases. The CDR3 bases are TGTGCCAGCAGCCCGGGAGCGGGAGGGCAGGAGCAGTTCTTC. Protein product: CASSPGAGGQEQFF.